This TCR beta chain was captured by sequencing in a study of blood T cell repertoires in COVID-19. Of note for this clone: Other DNA sequences of this sample code for an identical CDR3.

CDR1 PRHDT and CDR2 FYEKMQ come from the germline V gene (reference sequence). The CDR3 totals 13 residues. Deletions cut 3 bases from V and 7 bases from J, with 12 bases between. Generated by immunoSEQ multiplex PCR, the TCRdb table keeps only in-frame clones and is missing some. The repertoire has roughly 250,000 clones, 80% to 90% of them found once; the top ten carry over 0.95%. The sample was peripheral blood. This clonotype originated in a man aged 35 to 55 with acute or convalescent COVID-19. This chain links TRBV13 with TRBJ1-2, with D unresolved. The CDR3 is CASSFSRAVGYTF. The CDR3 region has the DNA TGTGCCAGCAGCTTCTCGAGGGCGGTTGGCTACACCTTC.